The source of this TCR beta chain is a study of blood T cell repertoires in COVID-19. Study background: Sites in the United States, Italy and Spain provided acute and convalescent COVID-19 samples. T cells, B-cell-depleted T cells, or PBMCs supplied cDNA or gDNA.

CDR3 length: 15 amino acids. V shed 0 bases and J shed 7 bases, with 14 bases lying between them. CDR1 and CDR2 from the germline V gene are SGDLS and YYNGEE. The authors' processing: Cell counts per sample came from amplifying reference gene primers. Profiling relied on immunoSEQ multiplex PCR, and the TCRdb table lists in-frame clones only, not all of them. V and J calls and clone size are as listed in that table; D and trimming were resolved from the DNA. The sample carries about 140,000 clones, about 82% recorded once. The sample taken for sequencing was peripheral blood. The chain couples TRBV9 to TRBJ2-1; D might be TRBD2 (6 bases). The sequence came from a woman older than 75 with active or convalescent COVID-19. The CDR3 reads CASSVAGGQNNEQFF. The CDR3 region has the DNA TGTGCCAGCAGCGTAGCCGGAGGGCAGAATAATGAGCAGTTCTTC. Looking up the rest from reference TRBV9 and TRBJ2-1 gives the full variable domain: DSGVTQTPKHLITATGQRVTLRCSPRSGDLSVYWYQQSLDQGLQFLIQYYNGEERAKGNILERFSAQQFPDLHSELNLSSLELGDSALYFCASSVAGGQNNEQFFGPGTRLTVL.